This TCR beta chain was sequenced in a study of human T cells and chemical hapten exposure. Germline CDR1 and CDR2: MNHEY and SVGAGI. The CDR3 spans 15 residues. V gave up 2 bases and J gave up 5 bases, with 13 bases separating them. About this clonotype: Antigen specificity is unknown.

Noted time point: patch test 2, 6 weeks after DPC sensitization. Described treatment: therapeutic diphenylcyclopropenone sensitization with weekly scalp DPC. TCRdb reprocessed the RACE reads via MiXCR and lists one record per CDR3 protein. The sample shows tens of thousands of distinct CDR3 sequences, roughly 9.6% of them seen only once. Findings of the study overall: Sensitization with DPC brought no change to TCRs above 1 in 1000 in frequency.

The sequence was obtained from a middle-aged man with alopecia areata. Some clones in this sample may be carry-over from other donors' samples. Sample: whole blood, taken in connection with sensitization to the hapten diphenylcyclopropenone (DPC). The V gene is TRBV6-5, the J gene TRBJ2-1; a weak D match, TRBD2 (6 bases). The CDR3 region has the DNA TGTGCCAGCAGTTACGTCCCGGGAGTTCACAATGAGCAGTTCTTC. This codes for CASSYVPGVHNEQFF.